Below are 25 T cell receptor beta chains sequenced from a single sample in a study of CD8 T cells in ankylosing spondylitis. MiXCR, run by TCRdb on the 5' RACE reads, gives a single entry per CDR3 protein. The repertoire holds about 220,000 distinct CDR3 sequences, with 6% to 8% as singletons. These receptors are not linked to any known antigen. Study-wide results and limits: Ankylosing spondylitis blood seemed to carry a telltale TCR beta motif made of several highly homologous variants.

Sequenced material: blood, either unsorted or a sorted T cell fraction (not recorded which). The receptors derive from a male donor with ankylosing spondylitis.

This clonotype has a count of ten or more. The CDR3 loop reads CASSWGQAISYEQYF. CDR3 DNA: TGTGCCAGCAGCTGGGGACAGGCGATCTCCTACGAGCAGTACTTC. The genes are TRBV7-9 and TRBJ2-7; TRBD1 matches 8 bases. The CDR3 sequence is 15 residues long. The V gene end was trimmed by 4 bases and the J gene end by 0 bases; junction bases not matched to a gene: 5. The germline gives CDR1 SEHNR, CDR2 FQNEAQ (reference sequence).

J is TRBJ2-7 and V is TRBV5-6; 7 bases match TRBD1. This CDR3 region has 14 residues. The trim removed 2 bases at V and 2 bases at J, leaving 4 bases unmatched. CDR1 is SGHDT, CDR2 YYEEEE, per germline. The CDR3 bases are TGTGCCAGCAGCTTCTCGACAGGGACCTACGAGCAGTACTTC. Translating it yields CASSFSTGTYEQYF.

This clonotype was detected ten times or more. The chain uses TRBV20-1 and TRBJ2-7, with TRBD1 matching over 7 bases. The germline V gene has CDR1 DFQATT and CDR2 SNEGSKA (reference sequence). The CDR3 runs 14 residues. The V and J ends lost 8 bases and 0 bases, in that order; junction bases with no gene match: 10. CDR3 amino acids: CSTISGTASYEQYF. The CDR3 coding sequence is TGCAGTACAATTTCCGGGACAGCCTCCTACGAGCAGTACTTC.

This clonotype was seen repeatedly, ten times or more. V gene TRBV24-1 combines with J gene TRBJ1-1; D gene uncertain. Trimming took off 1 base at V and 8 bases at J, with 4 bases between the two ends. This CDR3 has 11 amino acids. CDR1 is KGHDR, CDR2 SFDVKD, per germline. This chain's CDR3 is CATSDFREAFF. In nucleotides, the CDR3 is TGTGCCACCAGTGATTTCAGAGAAGCTTTCTTT.

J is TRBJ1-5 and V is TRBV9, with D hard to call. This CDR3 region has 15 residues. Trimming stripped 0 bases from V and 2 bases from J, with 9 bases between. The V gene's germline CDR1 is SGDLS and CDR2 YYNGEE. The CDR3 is CASSVGGYGNQPQHF. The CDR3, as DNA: TGTGCCAGCAGCGTAGGAGGTTATGGCAATCAGCCCCAGCATTTT.

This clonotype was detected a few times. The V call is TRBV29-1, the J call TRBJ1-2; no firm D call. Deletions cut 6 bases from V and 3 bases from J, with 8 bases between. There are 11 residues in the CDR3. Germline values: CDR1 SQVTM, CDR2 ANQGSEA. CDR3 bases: TGCAGCGTGAAAGGATACTATGGCTACACCTTC. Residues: CSVKGYYGYTF.

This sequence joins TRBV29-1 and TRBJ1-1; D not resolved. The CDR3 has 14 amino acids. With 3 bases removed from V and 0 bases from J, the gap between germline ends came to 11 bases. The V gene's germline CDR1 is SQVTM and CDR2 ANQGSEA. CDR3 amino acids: CSVDYASMNTEAFF. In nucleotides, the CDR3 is TGCAGCGTTGACTATGCATCTATGAACACTGAAGCTTTCTTT.

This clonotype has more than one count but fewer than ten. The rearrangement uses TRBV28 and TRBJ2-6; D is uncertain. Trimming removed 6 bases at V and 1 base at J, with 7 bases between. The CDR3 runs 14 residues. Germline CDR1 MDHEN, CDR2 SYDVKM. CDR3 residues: CASRFLSGANVLTF. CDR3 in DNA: TGTGCCAGCAGATTTCTATCTGGGGCCAACGTCCTGACTTTC.

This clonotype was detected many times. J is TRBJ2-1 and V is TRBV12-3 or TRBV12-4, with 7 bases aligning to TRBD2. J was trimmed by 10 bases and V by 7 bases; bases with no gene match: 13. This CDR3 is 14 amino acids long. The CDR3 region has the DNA TGTGCCAGCAACTCTGGGGGGGTAGCTGGAGAGCAGTTCTTC. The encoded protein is CASNSGGVAGEQFF.

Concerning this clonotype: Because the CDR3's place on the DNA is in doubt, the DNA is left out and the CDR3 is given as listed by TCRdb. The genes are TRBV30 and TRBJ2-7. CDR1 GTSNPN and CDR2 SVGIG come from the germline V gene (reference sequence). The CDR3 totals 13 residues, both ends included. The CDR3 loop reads CAWSVLVSYEQYF.

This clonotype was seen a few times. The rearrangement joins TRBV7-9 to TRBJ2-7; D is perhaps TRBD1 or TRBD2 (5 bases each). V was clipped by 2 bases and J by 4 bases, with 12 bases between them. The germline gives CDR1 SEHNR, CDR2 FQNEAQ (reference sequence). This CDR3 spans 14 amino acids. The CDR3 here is CASSLKGPGYEQYF. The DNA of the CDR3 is TGTGCCAGCAGCTTAAAGGGACCCGGGTACGAGCAGTACTTC.

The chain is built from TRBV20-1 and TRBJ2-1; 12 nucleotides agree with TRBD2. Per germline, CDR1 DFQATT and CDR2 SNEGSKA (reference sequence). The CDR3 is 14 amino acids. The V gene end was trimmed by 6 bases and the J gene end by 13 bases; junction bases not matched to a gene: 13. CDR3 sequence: CSATGLAGSPGQFF. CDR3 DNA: TGCAGTGCCACGGGACTAGCGGGCTCCCCCGGCCAGTTCTTC.

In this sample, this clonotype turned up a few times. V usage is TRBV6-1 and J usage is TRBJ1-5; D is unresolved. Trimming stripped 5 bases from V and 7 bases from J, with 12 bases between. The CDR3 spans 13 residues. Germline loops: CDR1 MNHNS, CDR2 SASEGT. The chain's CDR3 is CASSRGGGQPQHF. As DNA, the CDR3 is TGTGCCAGCAGTAGAGGAGGAGGGCAGCCCCAGCATTTT.

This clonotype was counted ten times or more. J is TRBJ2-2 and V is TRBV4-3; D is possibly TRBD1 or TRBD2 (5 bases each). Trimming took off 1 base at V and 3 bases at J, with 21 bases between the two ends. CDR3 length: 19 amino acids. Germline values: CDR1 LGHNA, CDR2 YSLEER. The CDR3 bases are TGCGCCAGCAGCCAAGGTGTGGTAAGGGACGGGAAAGACACCGGGGAGCTGTTTTTT. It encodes CASSQGVVRDGKDTGELFF.

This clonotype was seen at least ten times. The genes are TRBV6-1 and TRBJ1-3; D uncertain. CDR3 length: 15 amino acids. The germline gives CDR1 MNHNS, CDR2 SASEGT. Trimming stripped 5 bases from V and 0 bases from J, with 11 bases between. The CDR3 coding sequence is TGTGCCAGCAGTCCCGGGATGTACTCTGGAAACACCATATATTTT. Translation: CASSPGMYSGNTIYF.

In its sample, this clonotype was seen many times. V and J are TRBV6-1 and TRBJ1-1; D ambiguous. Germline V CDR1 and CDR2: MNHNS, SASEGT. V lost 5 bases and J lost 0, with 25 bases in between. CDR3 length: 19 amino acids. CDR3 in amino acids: CASSHDSLVGWAMNTEAFF. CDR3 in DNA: TGTGCCAGCAGTCACGATTCACTCGTTGGGTGGGCCATGAACACTGAAGCTTTCTTT.

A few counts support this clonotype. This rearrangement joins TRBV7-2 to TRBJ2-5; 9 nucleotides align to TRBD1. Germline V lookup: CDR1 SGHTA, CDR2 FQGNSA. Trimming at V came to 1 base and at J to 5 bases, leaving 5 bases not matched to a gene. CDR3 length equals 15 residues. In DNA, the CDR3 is TGTGCCAGCAGCTTAGTCGGGACAGGGTGGGAGACCCAGTACTTC. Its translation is CASSLVGTGWETQYF.

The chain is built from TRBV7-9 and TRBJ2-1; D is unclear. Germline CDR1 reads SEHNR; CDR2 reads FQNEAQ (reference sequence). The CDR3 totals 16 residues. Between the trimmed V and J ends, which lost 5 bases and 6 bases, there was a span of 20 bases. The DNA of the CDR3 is TGTGCCAGCAGCCAACCGTCCCGTCAAATCGCCAATGAGCAGTTCTTC. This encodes CASSQPSRQIANEQFF.

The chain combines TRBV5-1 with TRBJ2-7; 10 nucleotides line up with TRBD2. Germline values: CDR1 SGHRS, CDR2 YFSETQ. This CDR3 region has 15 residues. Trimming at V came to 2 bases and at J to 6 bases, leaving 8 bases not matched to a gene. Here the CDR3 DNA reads TGCGCCAGCAGCTTTAGCGGGAGGATCATCGGCGAGCAGTACTTC. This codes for CASSFSGRIIGEQYF.

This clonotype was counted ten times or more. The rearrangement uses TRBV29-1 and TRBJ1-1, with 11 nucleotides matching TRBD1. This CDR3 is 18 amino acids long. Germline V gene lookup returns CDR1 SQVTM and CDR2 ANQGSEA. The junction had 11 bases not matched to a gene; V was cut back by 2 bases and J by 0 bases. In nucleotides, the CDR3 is TGCAGCGTTGAAAAGAGGTCCGGGACAGGGGGGATGAACACTGAAGCTTTCTTT. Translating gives CSVEKRSGTGGMNTEAFF.

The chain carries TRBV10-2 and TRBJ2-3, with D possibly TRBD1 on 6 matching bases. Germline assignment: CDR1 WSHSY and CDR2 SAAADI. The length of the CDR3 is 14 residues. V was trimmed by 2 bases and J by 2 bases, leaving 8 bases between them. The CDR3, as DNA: TGCGCCAGCAGTGAGACAGGGAACACAGATACGCAGTATTTT. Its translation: CASSETGNTDTQYF.

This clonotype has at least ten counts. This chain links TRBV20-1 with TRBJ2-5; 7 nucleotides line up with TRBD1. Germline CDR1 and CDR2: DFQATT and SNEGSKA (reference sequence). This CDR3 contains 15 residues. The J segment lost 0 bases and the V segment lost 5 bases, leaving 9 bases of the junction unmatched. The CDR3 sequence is CSAPDREGYQETQYF. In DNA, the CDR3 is TGCAGTGCTCCCGACAGGGAAGGGTACCAAGAGACCCAGTACTTC.

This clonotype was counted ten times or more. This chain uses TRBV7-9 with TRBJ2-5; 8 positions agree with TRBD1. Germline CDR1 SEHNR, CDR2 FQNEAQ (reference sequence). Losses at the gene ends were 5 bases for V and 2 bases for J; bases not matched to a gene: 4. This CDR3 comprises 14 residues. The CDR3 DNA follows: TGTGCCAGCAGCCCAGGACAGGGACAAGAGACCCAGTACTTC. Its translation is CASSPGQGQETQYF.

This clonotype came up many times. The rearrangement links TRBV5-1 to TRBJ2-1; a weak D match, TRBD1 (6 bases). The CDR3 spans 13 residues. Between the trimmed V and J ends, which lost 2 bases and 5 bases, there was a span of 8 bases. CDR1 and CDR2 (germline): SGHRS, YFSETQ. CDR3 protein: CASSLQGDNEQFF. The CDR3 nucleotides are TGCGCCAGCAGCTTACAGGGAGACAATGAGCAGTTCTTC.

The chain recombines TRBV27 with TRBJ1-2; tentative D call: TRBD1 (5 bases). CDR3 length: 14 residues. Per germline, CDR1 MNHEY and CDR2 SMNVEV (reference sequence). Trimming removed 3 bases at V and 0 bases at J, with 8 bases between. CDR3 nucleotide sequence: TGTGCCAGCAGTTTTACAGGAGCTAACTATGGCTACACCTTC. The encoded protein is CASSFTGANYGYTF.